The 24 T cell receptor beta chains below come from one sample, sequenced in a study of blood T cell repertoires in COVID-19. Method: immunoSEQ multiplex PCR; TCRdb's copy keeps in-frame clones and lacks some. The repertoire consists of approximately 380,000 clones, with approximately 90% occurring once and the leading ten covering more than 0.85%. Sequencing was carried out using PBMCs or T cells enriched from blood (not recorded which). The receptor source for this set is a woman between 40 and 50 years old who had been exposed to COVID-19.

This clone was seen only once. The chain combines TRBV7-8 with TRBJ1-3; 8 nucleotides line up with TRBD1. The CDR3 contains 18 residues. Germline values: CDR1 SGHVS, CDR2 FQNEAQ. The V and J ends lost 0 bases and 0 bases, in that order; junction bases with no gene match: 7. The CDR3 sequence is CASSLARAGGASGNTIYF. CDR3 in DNA: TGTGCCAGCAGCTTAGCGCGGGCAGGGGGCGCCTCTGGAAACACCATATATTTT. The variable domain in full, with the rest retrieved from reference TRBV7-8 and TRBJ1-3, is GAGVSQSPRYKVAKRGQDVALRCDPISGHVSLFWYQQALGQGPEFLTYFQNEAQLDKSGLPSDRFFAERPEGSVSTLKIQRTQQEDSAVYLCASSLARAGGASGNTIYFGEGSWLTVV.

The CDR3 sequence is CASSFGASGFMNTEAFF. Here the CDR3 DNA reads TGTGCCAGCAGCTTTGGAGCTAGTGGATTCATGAACACTGAAGCTTTCTTT. This chain joins TRBV11-2 and TRBJ1-1; D unclear. The ends were cut back, 3 bases at V and 0 bases at J, with 17 bases in the middle. Germline assignment: CDR1 SGHAT and CDR2 FQNNGV. The CDR3 consists of 17 residues. Using reference TRBV11-2 and TRBJ1-1 for the parts outside the CDR3, the full variable domain is EAGVAQSPRYKIIEKRQSVAFWCNPISGHATLYWYQQILGQGPKLLIQFQNNGVVDDSQLPKDRFSAERLKGVDSTLKIQPAKLEDSAVYLCASSFGASGFMNTEAFFGQGTRLTVV.

This clone was recorded a few times. The chain uses TRBV2 and TRBJ2-2; 7 positions match TRBD1. The V and J ends lost 6 bases and 6 bases, in that order; junction bases with no gene match: 7. CDR3 length: 14 residues. The germline gives CDR1 SNHLY, CDR2 FYNNEI. The CDR3 here is CASRLTGKAGELFF. The CDR3 DNA is TGTGCCAGCAGGTTGACAGGGAAGGCCGGGGAGCTGTTTTTT.

A single count supports this clone. The chain combines TRBV30 with TRBJ1-1; a weak D match, TRBD1 (5 bases). CDR1 is GTSNPN and CDR2 is SVGIG in the germline V gene (reference sequence). The CDR3 consists of 16 residues. Trimming shortened V by 7 bases and J by 0 bases, and 21 bases separated the two germline ends. The CDR3 loop reads CAFTPGGGALNTEAFF. CDR3 coding DNA: TGTGCCTTCACCCCAGGAGGAGGGGCACTGAACACTGAAGCTTTCTTT. Variable domain in full (rest from reference TRBV30 and TRBJ1-1): SQTIHQWPATLVQPVGSPLSLECTVEGTSNPNLYWYRQAAGRGLQLLFYSVGIGQISSEVPQNLSASRPQDRQFILSSKKLLLSDSGFYLCAFTPGGGALNTEAFFGQGTRLTVV.

The J gene is TRBJ1-2, the V gene TRBV4-3; D is unresolved. CDR3 length: 15 amino acids. Trimming took 0 bases from V and 2 from J, leaving 10 bases between them. CDR1 LGHNA and CDR2 YSLEER come from the germline V gene. This CDR3 is CASSQEAQVNYGYTF. CDR3 DNA: TGCGCCAGCAGCCAAGAGGCTCAGGTGAACTATGGCTACACCTTC.

The chain uses TRBV30 and TRBJ1-5; D remains ambiguous. Germline V gene sequence: CDR1 GTSNPN, CDR2 SVGIG (reference sequence). The CDR3 length is 13 residues. With 3 bases removed from V and 5 bases from J, the gap between germline ends came to 11 bases. In nucleotides, the CDR3 is TGTGCCTGGAGGGTACGGGGTGATCAGCCCCAGCATTTT. Protein: CAWRVRGDQPQHF.

The J gene is TRBJ1-3, the V gene TRBV19; TRBD1 is a possible D gene (6 bases). The germline V and J ends were trimmed by 3 bases and 1 base, with 13 bases remaining between them. From germline, CDR1 is LNHDA and CDR2 SQIVND (reference sequence). CDR3 length: 16 amino acids. The CDR3 reads CASSMWQGSSGNTIYF. CDR3 nucleotide sequence: TGTGCCAGTAGTATGTGGCAGGGGTCTTCTGGAAACACCATATATTTT.

The chain has TRBV30 and TRBJ1-1; unclear D gene. Germline V gene data show CDR1 as GTSNPN and CDR2 as SVGIG (reference sequence). V shed 2 bases and J shed 6 bases, with 7 bases lying between them. The CDR3 sequence is 11 residues long. As DNA, the CDR3 is TGTGCCTGGAGTCTCAACTCTGAAGCTTTCTTT. Encoded protein: CAWSLNSEAFF. Full variable domain (rest looked up from reference TRBV30 and TRBJ1-1): SQTIHQWPATLVQPVGSPLSLECTVEGTSNPNLYWYRQAAGRGLQLLFYSVGIGQISSEVPQNLSASRPQDRQFILSSKKLLLSDSGFYLCAWSLNSEAFFGQGTRLTVV.

The CDR3 loop is CAWETGGANYGYTF. CDR3 DNA: TGTGCCTGGGAGACAGGGGGCGCAAACTATGGCTACACCTTC. This chain links TRBV30 with TRBJ1-2; 10 bases are shared with TRBD1. The CDR3 length is 14 residues. J lost 2 bases, V lost 5 bases, and 5 bases had no gene match. Germline V gene data show CDR1 as GTSNPN and CDR2 as SVGIG (reference sequence).

The chain carries TRBV7-2 and TRBJ1-2; D is undetermined. Trimming removed 2 bases at V and 5 bases at J, with 24 bases between. From germline, CDR1 is SGHTA and CDR2 FQGNSA. The CDR3 length is 18 residues. The CDR3 region has the DNA TGTGCCAGCAGCTTATCGTTTGGGCGGTACCCGGGAACTTATGGCTACACCTTC. Protein product: CASSLSFGRYPGTYGYTF. Full variable domain (missing parts from reference TRBV7-2 and TRBJ1-2): GAGVSQSPSNKVTEKGKDVELRCDPISGHTALYWYRQSLGQGLEFLIYFQGNSAPDKSGLPSDRFSAERTGGSVSTLTIQRTQQEDSAVYLCASSLSFGRYPGTYGYTFGSGTRLTVV.

This chain uses TRBV30 with TRBJ2-7; D is possibly TRBD1 (6 bases). The germline V and J ends were trimmed by 0 bases and 8 bases, with 17 bases remaining between them. The CDR3 covers 14 residues. Germline V gene lookup returns CDR1 GTSNPN and CDR2 SVGIG (reference sequence). CDR3 sequence: CAWSVADRRPQQYF. The DNA of the CDR3 is TGTGCCTGGAGTGTTGCCGACAGGCGCCCTCAGCAGTACTTC.

This clone was observed a handful of times. The chain has TRBV6-5 and TRBJ1-4, with 8 bases lining up with TRBD1. The V gene end was trimmed by 10 bases and the J gene end by 5 bases; junction bases not matched to a gene: 9. Germline CDR1 is MNHEY and CDR2 is SVGAGI. This CDR3 has 14 amino acids. CDR3 sequence reads: CATAWTGINEKLFF. The CDR3 coding sequence is TGTGCCACCGCCTGGACAGGGATAAATGAAAAACTGTTTTTT.

Comments on this clone: An end of the junction differs from the germline gene, which may be a read error. The gene calls are TRBV12-3 or TRBV12-4 and TRBJ2-1, with 16 bases identical to TRBD2. The CDR3 has 13 amino acids. CDR3: CASSSGGLAGGIF. In DNA form, the CDR3 reads TGTGCCAGCAGCTCTGGGGGACTAGCGGGAGGGATCTTC.

On this clone itself: The same CDR3 is also encoded by other DNA sequences in this sample. The rearrangement uses TRBV30 and TRBJ1-2; unclear D gene. V gave up 2 bases and J gave up 7 bases, with 8 bases separating them. The CDR3 length is 11 residues. CDR1 and CDR2 (germline): GTSNPN, SVGIG (reference sequence). The CDR3 loop reads CAWSRGGGYTF. For the CDR3, the DNA is TGTGCCTGGAGTAGAGGTGGTGGCTACACCTTC.

Remarks on this clone: The same CDR3 is also encoded by other DNA sequences in this sample. The chain has TRBV5-1 and TRBJ2-1, with TRBD2 identical over 8 bases. CDR1 SGHRS and CDR2 YFSETQ come from the germline V gene. CDR3 size: 15 residues. With 0 bases clipped from V and 2 bases from J, the junction kept 1 base outside the gene matches. CDR3 bases: TGCGCCAGCAGCTTGGCGGGGGGGACCTACAATGAGCAGTTCTTC. Residues: CASSLAGGTYNEQFF.

The rearrangement links TRBV6-5 to TRBJ2-7, with D tentatively TRBD1 (7 bases). This CDR3 is built from 14 residues. V was trimmed by 6 bases and J by 3 bases, leaving 15 bases between them. CDR1 is MNHEY, CDR2 SVGAGI, per germline. CDR3 nucleotides: TGTGCCAGCAGGTCCGCGGGACAGAGCTACGAGCAGTACTTC. This encodes CASRSAGQSYEQYF.

For the CDR3, the DNA is TGTGCCAGCAGCTTAAGTCGGGGAACTAATGAAAAACTGTTTTTT. Its protein product is CASSLSRGTNEKLFF. The chain carries TRBV7-2 and TRBJ1-4; D gene uncertain. Trimming left V 2 bases short and J 1 base short, with 8 bases between. The CDR3 length is 15 residues. Per the germline V gene, CDR1 is SGHTA and CDR2 is FQGNSA.

The rearrangement links TRBV7-3 to TRBJ2-1; D is unresolved. Germline V gives CDR1 SGHTA, CDR2 FQGTGA. The ends were cut back, 5 bases at V and 2 bases at J, with 13 bases in the middle. This CDR3 has 15 residues. CDR3 residues: CASSPTFVAYNEQFF. Written as DNA, the CDR3 is TGTGCCAGCAGCCCTACCTTTGTCGCCTACAATGAGCAGTTCTTC.

The table lists this clone with a count of one. At one boundary the junction diverges from the germline segment, which might be a read error. The rearrangement uses TRBV10-3 and TRBJ2-5, with TRBD1 as a possible D gene (6 bases). Looked up from germline, CDR1 is ENHRY and CDR2 is SYGVKD. The CDR3 has 11 residues. The CDR3 here is CAIIHSGHSHF. DNA for the CDR3: TGTGCCATCATTCATTCGGGACACTCGCACTTC.

This clone was found once. The gene calls are TRBV7-9 and TRBJ2-1, with D possibly TRBD2 on 6 matching bases. V lost 2 bases and J 6 bases, leaving 17 bases between the germline ends. Germline V gives CDR1 SEHNR, CDR2 FQNEAQ (reference sequence). The CDR3 totals 16 residues. CDR3 in amino acids: CASSLTSYGGVNEQFF. The CDR3 nucleotides are TGTGCCAGCAGCTTAACGTCGTACGGCGGGGTCAATGAGCAGTTCTTC.

V is TRBV30 and J is TRBJ1-5; tentative D call: TRBD1 (5 bases). The germline V gene encodes CDR1 GTSNPN and CDR2 SVGIG (reference sequence). V dropped 2 bases and J dropped 7 bases, with 18 bases sitting between them. The CDR3 is 15 amino acids. The CDR3 sequence is CAWSMGPVSRQPQHF. CDR3 sequence (DNA): TGTGCCTGGAGTATGGGGCCAGTGAGCAGACAGCCCCAGCATTTT.

J is TRBJ1-1 and V is TRBV7-9, with D unresolved. The CDR3 has 13 amino acids. V was clipped by 6 bases and J by 1 base, with 9 bases between them. Germline V gives CDR1 SEHNR, CDR2 FQNEAQ (reference sequence). The DNA of the CDR3 is TGTGCCAGCAGGGTGAGCGGGAACACTGAAGCTTTCTTT. It translates to CASRVSGNTEAFF.

The chain carries TRBV7-2 and TRBJ1-1, with TRBD1 matching over 8 bases. The CDR3 runs 16 residues. V lost 4 bases and J lost 6; bases outside the gene matches: 13. From germline, CDR1 is SGHTA and CDR2 FQGNSA. DNA for the CDR3: TGTGCCAGCAGCTGGGCCAGCGGCAGGGGGCTCTCTGAAGCTTTCTTT. It encodes CASSWASGRGLSEAFF.

CDR3 coding DNA: TGTGCCAGTCGGGGGTCGGGGGGAGTGAGAAATAGCAATCAGCCCCAGCATTTT. Encoded protein: CASRGSGGVRNSNQPQHF. This chain links TRBV19 with TRBJ1-5, with a possible D match to TRBD1 (5 bases). Germline V CDR1 and CDR2: LNHDA, SQIVND (reference sequence). CDR3 length equals 18 residues. The germline V and J ends were trimmed by 8 bases and 0 bases, with 23 bases remaining between them.